A selection of T cell receptor beta chains follows, all from one sample in a study of early T cells in non-severe SARS-CoV-2 infection. TCRdb re-called the 5' RACE reads with MiXCR, one entry per CDR3 protein. The sample consists of 20,000 to 25,000 distinct CDR3 sequences, 4.5% of them appearing once. Sequenced sample: whole blood. The receptors come from an adult who was a healthcare worker with PCR-confirmed SARS-CoV-2 infection or an uninfected control (not recorded which). Both conserved end residues are part of each CDR3. Each record gives: J gene, V gene, clone size, D gene, CDR3 protein, CDR3 DNA. D genes are given only for firm matches. Only some rows state a clone size, as once, few, many or a class for expanded clones.

J: TRBJ2-7; V: TRBV3-1; size: many; D: TRBD2; CDR3: CASSARLVTSGSHEQYF; DNA: TGTGCCAGCAGCGCTAGGCTAGTGACTAGCGGGAGTCACGAGCAGTACTTC
J: TRBJ2-5; V: TRBV4-1; size: many; D: TRBD2; CDR3: CASSQQRTSGQIQETQYF; DNA: TGCGCCAGCAGCCAGCAGAGGACTAGCGGCCAAATACAAGAGACCCAGTACTTC
J: TRBJ2-1; V: TRBV28; size: many; D: TRBD1; CDR3: CASSQTGSRNEQFF; DNA: TGTGCCAGCAGCCAGACAGGGTCCCGTAATGAGCAGTTCTTC
J: TRBJ2-2; V: TRBV6-6; size: NA; D: NA; CDR3: CASSYGQGLGGELFF; DNA: TGTGCCAGCAGTTACGGCCAGGGTCTAGGCGGGGAGCTGTTTTTT
J: TRBJ1-1; V: TRBV9; size: many; D: TRBD1; CDR3: CASSGGQWNTEAFF; DNA: TGTGCCAGCAGCGGGGGACAGTGGAACACTGAAGCTTTCTTT
J: TRBJ2-1; V: TRBV6-2/TRBV6-3; size: NA; D: TRBD2; CDR3: CASSPLASSYNEQFF; DNA: TGTGCCAGCAGCCCACTAGCGTCTTCTTACAATGAGCAGTTCTTC
J: TRBJ1-1; V: TRBV18; size: medium-sized; D: NA; CDR3: CASSPLPTGHDTEAFF; DNA: TGTGCCAGCTCACCCCTGCCGACAGGTCATGACACTGAAGCTTTCTTT
J: TRBJ2-7; V: TRBV9; size: many; D: TRBD2; CDR3: CASSVSHLAGANHEQYF; DNA: TGTGCCAGCAGCGTATCCCACCTAGCGGGGGCGAACCACGAGCAGTACTTC
J: TRBJ2-2; V: TRBV13; size: many; D: NA; CDR3: CASSLTAGELFF; DNA: TGTGCCAGCAGCTTGACCGCCGGGGAGCTGTTTTTT
J: TRBJ2-1; V: TRBV19; size: many; D: TRBD2; CDR3: CASIPRRGAMEEQFF; DNA: TGTGCCAGTATCCCTAGGCGGGGGGCGATGGAGGAGCAGTTCTTC
J: TRBJ2-2; V: TRBV2; size: many; D: NA; CDR3: CASSEWDTGELFF; DNA: TGTGCCAGCAGTGAATGGGACACCGGGGAGCTGTTTTTT
J: TRBJ1-1; V: TRBV12-3/TRBV12-4; size: many; D: TRBD1; CDR3: CASSFGTGLIESFF; DNA: TGTGCCAGCAGTTTCGGGACAGGTTTAATCGAGTCTTTCTTT
J: TRBJ2-1; V: TRBV12-3/TRBV12-4; size: many; D: TRBD2; CDR3: CASSLNAGVGQFF; DNA: TGTGCCAGCAGTTTAAATGCGGGAGTGGGGCAGTTCTTC
J: TRBJ1-2; V: TRBV12-3/TRBV12-4; size: NA; D: NA; CDR3: CASSTGSYYGYTF; DNA: TGTGCCAGCAGTACCGGGAGTTACTATGGCTACACCTTC
J: TRBJ2-2; V: TRBV27; size: many; D: NA; CDR3: CASRHSQGSGRLAHTGELFF; DNA: TGTGCCAGCAGACATAGCCAGGGTTCGGGTCGGCTAGCACACACCGGGGAGCTGTTTTTT
J: TRBJ2-7; V: TRBV29-1; size: NA; D: NA; CDR3: CSVEETRHSYEQYF; DNA: TGCAGCGTTGAGGAGACTCGACACTCCTACGAGCAGTACTTC
J: TRBJ2-5; V: TRBV20-1; size: medium-sized; D: TRBD2; CDR3: CSAREVSGTQETQYF; DNA: TGCAGTGCTAGAGAGGTTAGCGGGACCCAAGAGACCCAGTACTTC
J: TRBJ2-1; V: TRBV6-5; size: NA; D: NA; CDR3: CASSYPSVMGLNEQFF; DNA: TGTGCCAGCAGTTACCCGAGCGTCATGGGGCTCAATGAGCAGTTCTTC
J: TRBJ1-5; V: TRBV12-3/TRBV12-4; size: many; D: NA; CDR3: CASSFLVDPTENQPQHF; DNA: TGTGCCAGCAGTTTTTTGGTTGATCCGACAGAGAATCAGCCCCAGCATTTT
J: TRBJ1-1; V: TRBV28; size: many; D: TRBD1; CDR3: CARKGAGNTEAFF; DNA: TGTGCCAGAAAGGGGGCGGGGAACACTGAAGCTTTCTTT
J: TRBJ2-6; V: TRBV5-6; size: many; D: NA; CDR3: CASSLLVGLSGANVLTF; DNA: TGTGCCAGCAGCTTGCTGGTCGGGCTTTCTGGGGCCAACGTCCTGACTTTC
J: TRBJ2-7; V: TRBV13; size: many; D: TRBD1; CDR3: CASGTGVYEQYF; DNA: TGTGCCAGCGGGACAGGGGTTTACGAGCAGTACTTC
J: TRBJ2-1; V: TRBV5-1; size: many; D: TRBD2; CDR3: CASSSYSGKNEQFF; DNA: TGCGCCAGCAGTTCTTACAGCGGGAAGAATGAGCAGTTCTTC
J: TRBJ2-1; V: TRBV6-5; size: NA; D: NA; CDR3: CASSYKYEQFF; DNA: TGTGCCAGCAGTTACAAGTATGAGCAGTTCTTC
J: TRBJ1-1; V: TRBV4-1; size: few; D: NA; CDR3: CASSQHRVAEAFF; DNA: TGCGCCAGCAGCCAGCACCGGGTCGCTGAAGCTTTCTTT
J: TRBJ1-1; V: TRBV7-9; size: many; D: TRBD1; CDR3: CASSPGQLNTEAFF; DNA: TGTGCCAGCAGCCCGGGACAGCTAAACACTGAAGCTTTCTTT
J: TRBJ1-2; V: TRBV28; size: many; D: NA; CDR3: CASSSSNRDGYTF; DNA: TGTGCCAGCAGTTCCTCGAACAGGGATGGCTACACCTTC
J: TRBJ2-1; V: TRBV7-8; size: many; D: NA; CDR3: CASSSQGGLTSYEQFF; DNA: TGTGCCAGCAGCTCACAGGGGGGGCTTACATCGTACGAGCAGTTCTTC
J: TRBJ2-5; V: TRBV6-1; size: few; D: NA; CDR3: CASSPGGVTQETQYF; DNA: TGTGCCAGCAGCCCCGGCGGCGTAACCCAAGAGACCCAGTACTTC
J: TRBJ2-6; V: TRBV7-3; size: many; D: TRBD1; CDR3: CASSTRQGPGANVLTF; DNA: TGTGCCAGCAGCACCCGACAGGGCCCTGGGGCCAACGTCCTGACTTTC
J: TRBJ2-5; V: TRBV7-2; size: many; D: NA; CDR3: CASSPGIGGPSPYF; DNA: TGTGCCAGCAGCCCAGGGATCGGGGGACCTTCCCCGTACTTC
J: TRBJ1-6; V: TRBV6-5; size: NA; D: NA; CDR3: CASSPRVDSPLHF; DNA: TGTGCCAGCAGCCCCAGGGTCGATTCACCCCTCCACTTT
J: TRBJ2-2; V: TRBV29-1; size: many; D: NA; CDR3: CSVEAPGELFF; DNA: TGCAGCGTTGAAGCTCCCGGGGAGCTGTTTTTT
J: TRBJ2-2; V: TRBV5-1; size: NA; D: NA; CDR3: CASSGTVTGELFF; DNA: TGCGCCAGCAGTGGGACTGTCACCGGGGAGCTGTTTTTT
J: TRBJ1-4; V: TRBV20-1; size: few; D: NA; CDR3: CSAREIATNEKLFF; DNA: TGCAGTGCTAGAGAAATAGCGACTAATGAAAAACTGTTTTTT
J: TRBJ2-7; V: TRBV11-1; size: many; D: NA; CDR3: CASSLGTSSSYEQYF; DNA: TGTGCCAGCAGCTTAGGGACATCGAGCTCCTACGAGCAGTACTTC
J: TRBJ1-1; V: TRBV7-8; size: many; D: TRBD1; CDR3: CASSLLGQGSGGAFF; DNA: TGTGCCAGCAGCTTATTGGGACAGGGGAGTGGGGGAGCTTTCTTT
J: TRBJ2-1; V: TRBV7-3; size: NA; D: TRBD2; CDR3: CASSPTSGHYNEQFF; DNA: TGTGCCAGCAGCCCAACTAGCGGGCACTACAATGAGCAGTTCTTC
J: TRBJ2-1; V: TRBV6-2/TRBV6-3; size: NA; D: NA; CDR3: CVSKVTPAYNEQFF; DNA: TGTGTCAGCAAGGTCACCCCGGCCTACAATGAGCAGTTCTTC
J: TRBJ1-1; V: TRBV5-5; size: NA; D: NA; CDR3: CASSLNMAMNTEAFF; DNA: TGTGCCAGCAGCTTAAACATGGCAATGAACACTGAAGCTTTCTTT
J: TRBJ1-2; V: TRBV14; size: many; D: TRBD1; CDR3: CASSPPGGTDYGYTF; DNA: TGTGCCAGCAGCCCACCAGGGGGAACGGACTATGGCTACACCTTC
J: TRBJ2-3; V: TRBV29-1; size: many; D: TRBD2; CDR3: CSVVAGSTSTDTQYF; DNA: TGCAGCGTTGTAGCGGGGTCTACTAGCACAGATACGCAGTATTTT
J: TRBJ1-1; V: TRBV2; size: many; D: NA; CDR3: CASRNRMYTEAFF; DNA: TGTGCCAGCAGGAACCGGATGTACACTGAAGCTTTCTTT
J: TRBJ2-3; V: TRBV24-1; size: many; D: NA; CDR3: CATAVGGTDTQYF; DNA: TGTGCCACCGCCGTCGGGGGCACAGATACGCAGTATTTT